This T cell receptor (beta chain) emerged from a study of beta chain features in type 1 diabetes. Study-level points and caveats: All four CD4+ subsets of Type 1 diabetes patients contained TCRB CDR3s that were moderately but significantly shorter. It was among patients, rather than healthy donors, that naive, central memory and Treg TCRB repertoires appeared more similar.

This clone was found a few times. Its antigen is currently unknown. The ends lost 5 bases at V and 6 bases at J; junction bases unmatched: 10. This CDR3 comprises 14 residues. Germline V gene lookup returns CDR1 SGHAT and CDR2 FQNNGV. The whole isolated RNA underwent reverse transcription, so sequencing captured expressed TCRB transcripts. Approximately 3.5 million reads was the average for naive, central memory and regulatory T cell samples. Using immunoSEQ multiplex PCR, the repertoire was profiled, and TCRdb retains in-frame clones only, with some absent. Here the sample spans 600,000 to 750,000 clones, roughly 12% being singletons. Purities over 95% were achieved in all sorted populations.

The TCR was taken from a man younger than 40 with type 1 diabetes. The rearrangement joins TRBV11-2 to TRBJ2-7; 7 bases are a match to TRBD2. The sequencing sample was made of naive CD4+ T cells from blood. CDR3 sequence reads: CASSPGQRGLEQYF. CDR3 nucleotide sequence: TGTGCCAGCAGCCCCGGGCAGCGGGGCCTCGAGCAGTACTTC.